The 32 T cell receptor beta chains given below trace back to one sample, sequenced in a study of siplizumab effects on memory and regulatory T cells. Generated by immunoSEQ multiplex PCR, the TCRdb table keeps only in-frame clones and is missing some. Of tens of thousands of clones in the sample, roughly 93% are singletons; the top ten hold 6.5%. The material sequenced was CD8+ T cells sorted from blood. These receptors came from a human donor in good health.

The chain links TRBV27 to TRBJ1-5; no clear D gene. Per germline, CDR1 MNHEY and CDR2 SMNVEV (reference sequence). The CDR3 is made up of 14 amino acids. V lost 5 bases and J 0 bases, leaving 8 bases between the germline ends. DNA for the CDR3: TGTGCCAGCAGTCCCGGGATTAGCAATCAGCCCCAGCATTTT. This gives the protein CASSPGISNQPQHF.

The rearrangement uses TRBV6-1 and TRBJ2-1; TRBD2 matches 7 bases. The CDR3 loop spans 10 amino acids. Germline CDR1 and CDR2: MNHNS and SASEGT. V dropped 7 bases and J dropped 9; count of bases not matched to a gene: 0. CDR3 sequence (DNA): TGTGCCAGCACGGGGGGTGAGCAGTTCTTC. This translates into CASTGGEQFF.

The chain couples TRBV7-6 to TRBJ1-4; no clear D gene. Trimming pared 2 bases from V and 1 base from J, leaving 5 bases between. The germline V gene has CDR1 SGHVS and CDR2 FNYEAQ. The CDR3 runs 14 residues. The CDR3 DNA reads as TGTGCCAGCAGCTTATGGGGAACTAATGAAAAACTGTTTTTT. Translation: CASSLWGTNEKLFF.

The chain couples TRBV29-1 to TRBJ1-1, with 9 bases that match TRBD1. CDR3 length equals 16 residues. The V and J ends lost 6 bases and 3 bases, in that order; junction bases with no gene match: 14. Germline lookup yields CDR1 SQVTM and CDR2 ANQGSEA. The CDR3 sequence is CSVYFRDRALDTEAFF. DNA for the CDR3: TGCAGCGTATACTTTCGGGACAGGGCATTGGACACTGAAGCTTTCTTT.

CDR3 protein: CASSPAGAGTQYF. As DNA, the CDR3 is TGTGCCAGCAGCCCAGCCGGCGCGGGTACGCAGTATTTT. V is TRBV7-3 and J is TRBJ2-3, with D possibly being TRBD2 (5 bases). Germline V CDR1 and CDR2: SGHTA, FQGTGA. With 5 bases removed from V and 8 bases from J, the gap between germline ends came to 14 bases. CDR3 length: 13 residues.

This chain joins TRBV7-9 and TRBJ2-1, with 14 bases that match TRBD2. The germline V gene encodes CDR1 SEHNR and CDR2 FQNEAQ (reference sequence). The CDR3 runs 19 residues. The junction had 6 bases not matched to a gene; V was cut back by 2 bases and J by 0 bases. The CDR3 loop reads CASSLIGLAGGSSYNEQFF. CDR3 nucleotides: TGTGCCAGCAGCTTAATCGGACTAGCGGGGGGCAGCTCCTACAATGAGCAGTTCTTC. Combining the CDR3 with reference TRBV7-9 and TRBJ2-1 gives the whole variable domain DTGVSQNPRHKITKRGQNVTFRCDPISEHNRLYWYRQTLGQGPEFLTYFQNEAQLEKSRLLSDRFSAERPKGSFSTLEIQRTEQGDSAMYLCASSLIGLAGGSSYNEQFFGPGTRLTVL.

A few counts support this clone. The chain combines TRBV25-1 with TRBJ1-1, with TRBD1 as a possible D gene (5 bases). V shed 7 bases and J shed 4 bases, with 13 bases lying between them. The germline V gene encodes CDR1 MGHDK and CDR2 SYGVNS. CDR3 size: 13 residues. CDR3 sequence: CASISTGSTEAFF. CDR3 coding DNA: TGTGCCAGCATATCCACAGGATCCACTGAAGCTTTCTTT.

This rearrangement joins TRBV7-3 to TRBJ2-3, with 11 bases aligning to TRBD2. Germline-derived CDR1 and CDR2 are SGHTA and FQGTGA. CDR3 length: 15 amino acids. V shed 5 bases, J shed 5 bases, and the junction held 6 bases outside the gene matches. The CDR3 protein is CASSTTSGVIDTQYF. CDR3 sequence (DNA): TGTGCCAGCAGCACGACTAGCGGGGTAATAGATACGCAGTATTTT.

V is TRBV5-4 and J is TRBJ2-7; 7 bases match TRBD1. CDR3 size: 15 residues. Trimming removed 1 base from V and 0 bases from J; junction bases left unmatched: 4. Germline V gene sequence: CDR1 SGHNT, CDR2 YYREEE (reference sequence). CDR3 coding DNA: TGTGCCAGCAGCTTGATCGACAGGGACTCCTACGAGCAGTACTTC. This sequence encodes CASSLIDRDSYEQYF.

The rearrangement links TRBV7-3 to TRBJ1-1; no firm D call. Germline V gives CDR1 SGHTA, CDR2 FQGTGA. There are 14 residues in the CDR3. V dropped 3 bases and J dropped 1 base, with 9 bases sitting between them. CDR3 loop: CASSFSTENTEAFF. CDR3 in DNA: TGTGCCAGCAGCTTCTCGACGGAGAACACTGAAGCTTTCTTT.

The V gene is TRBV4-2, the J gene TRBJ2-7, with TRBD1 identical over 8 bases. Trimming at V came to 1 base and at J to 6 bases, leaving 8 bases not matched to a gene. CDR3 length: 15 residues. CDR1 is LGHNA and CDR2 is YNFKEQ in the germline V gene. Here the CDR3 reads CASSQAARGLAEQYF. Written as DNA, the CDR3 is TGTGCCAGCAGCCAAGCGGCCAGGGGGCTCGCCGAGCAGTACTTC.

As regards this clone: Within the sample, other DNA sequences also encode this same CDR3. This rearrangement joins TRBV30 to TRBJ2-7; no clear D gene. The CDR3 extends over 11 amino acids. The germline V and J ends were trimmed by 0 bases and 2 bases, with 2 bases remaining between them. The germline V gene has CDR1 GTSNPN and CDR2 SVGIG (reference sequence). CDR3 nucleotide sequence: TGTGCCTGGAGTGTCACCTACGAGCAGTACTTC. Amino acid sequence: CAWSVTYEQYF. The whole variable domain, filled in from reference TRBV30 and TRBJ2-7, reads SQTIHQWPATLVQPVGSPLSLECTVEGTSNPNLYWYRQAAGRGLQLLFYSVGIGQISSEVPQNLSASRPQDRQFILSSKKLLLSDSGFYLCAWSVTYEQYFGPGTRLTVT.

This chain links TRBV2 with TRBJ2-3; D unresolved. V was pared by 8 bases and J by 6 bases, with 6 bases between. There are 10 residues in the CDR3. The germline CDR1 and CDR2 sequences are SNHLY and FYNNEI. For the CDR3, the DNA is TGTGCCAGCCGGGTGGATACGCAGTATTTT. It is translated as CASRVDTQYF.

The chain carries TRBV5-4 and TRBJ2-5, with 9 bases fitting TRBD1. After removal of 4 bases from V and 4 bases from J, the junction contained 5 bases not matched to a gene. The CDR3 runs 14 residues. In germline, CDR1 is SGHNT, CDR2 YYREEE (reference sequence). CDR3 nucleotides: TGTGCCAGCAGCCAGGGGACAGGGTTAGAGACCCAGTACTTC. Translating it yields CASSQGTGLETQYF. The full variable domain, rest sourced from reference TRBV5-4 and TRBJ2-5, is ETGVTQSPTHLIKTRGQQVTLRCSSQSGHNTVSWYQQALGQGPQFIFQYYREEENGRGNFPPRFSGLQFPNYSSELNVNALELDDSALYLCASSQGTGLETQYFGPGTRLLVL.

The chain links TRBV5-6 to TRBJ2-2; D ambiguous. This CDR3 region has 14 residues. Germline CDR1 SGHDT, CDR2 YYEEEE. Trimming stripped 4 bases from V and 1 base from J, with 8 bases between. CDR3 sequence reads: CASSQTRNTGELFF. DNA for the CDR3: TGTGCCAGCAGCCAAACAAGGAACACCGGGGAGCTGTTTTTT. The full variable domain, completed using reference TRBV5-6 and TRBJ2-2, is DAGVTQSPTHLIKTRGQQVTLRCSPKSGHDTVSWYQQALGQGPQFIFQYYEEEERQRGNFPDRFSGHQFPNYSSELNVNALLLGDSALYLCASSQTRNTGELFFGEGSRLTVL.

This clone was seen a single time. The chain uses TRBV5-4 and TRBJ2-3, with D perhaps assigned TRBD1 or TRBD2 (5 bases each). Trimming pared 7 bases from V and 3 bases from J, leaving 18 bases between. Germline lookup yields CDR1 SGHNT and CDR2 YYREEE (reference sequence). There are 15 residues in the CDR3. CDR3 coding DNA: TGTGCCAGCGGCAGTTTTGGGGGTGGGACAGATACGCAGTATTTT. Translated, it gives CASGSFGGGTDTQYF. Drawing the rest from reference TRBV5-4 and TRBJ2-3, the complete variable domain is ETGVTQSPTHLIKTRGQQVTLRCSSQSGHNTVSWYQQALGQGPQFIFQYYREEENGRGNFPPRFSGLQFPNYSSELNVNALELDDSALYLCASGSFGGGTDTQYFGPGTRLTVL.

The chain employs TRBV6-5 and TRBJ1-5; 9 bases line up with TRBD1. Germline values: CDR1 MNHEY, CDR2 SVGAGI. CDR3 length: 15 residues. With 6 bases clipped from V and 5 bases from J, the junction kept 8 bases outside the gene matches. The CDR3: CASRAGQGEDQPQHF. The DNA for the CDR3 is TGTGCCAGCAGAGCGGGACAGGGTGAAGATCAGCCCCAGCATTTT.

This rearrangement joins TRBV29-1 to TRBJ2-4; 8 nucleotides agree with TRBD1. CDR3 size: 14 residues. CDR1 is SQVTM and CDR2 is ANQGSEA in the germline V gene. The J segment lost 7 bases and the V segment lost 5 bases, leaving 10 bases of the junction unmatched. CDR3 residues: CSVPNRDRPNIQYF. CDR3 DNA: TGCAGCGTTCCTAACAGGGACAGGCCGAACATTCAGTACTTC. The full variable domain, with the rest looked up from reference TRBV29-1 and TRBJ2-4, is SAVISQKPSRDICQRGTSLTIQCQVDSQVTMMFWYRQQPGQSLTLIATANQGSEATYESGFVIDKFPISRPNLTFSTLTVSNMSPEDSSIYLCSVPNRDRPNIQYFGAGTRLSVL.

The rearrangement uses TRBV5-1 and TRBJ2-1; 12 nucleotides line up with TRBD2. Germline V lookup: CDR1 SGHRS, CDR2 YFSETQ. Trimming at V came to 0 bases and at J to 8 bases, leaving 0 bases not matched to a gene. The CDR3 length is 14 residues. Written as DNA, the CDR3 is TGCGCCAGCAGCTTGGGGACTAGCGGGGATGAGCAGTTCTTC. It is translated as CASSLGTSGDEQFF.

V usage is TRBV5-6 and J usage is TRBJ1-4; tentatively, D is TRBD1 (5 bases). V lost 4 bases and J lost 8, with 18 bases in between. From germline, CDR1 is SGHDT and CDR2 YYEEEE. The CDR3 consists of 15 residues. The CDR3 here is CASSGGGRVGEKLFF. In DNA form, the CDR3 reads TGTGCCAGCAGCGGGGGGGGACGAGTGGGAGAAAAACTGTTTTTT.

CDR3 sequence reads: CASNPSGGPYNEQFF. DNA of the CDR3: TGTGCCAGTAATCCCTCAGGGGGACCCTACAATGAGCAGTTCTTC. V usage is TRBV19 and J usage is TRBJ2-1; 7 nucleotides agree with TRBD1. The CDR3 contains 15 residues. CDR1 is LNHDA and CDR2 is SQIVND in the germline V gene (reference sequence). V dropped 7 bases and J dropped 2; count of bases not matched to a gene: 8.

The chain uses TRBV7-8 and TRBJ2-4; either TRBD1 or TRBD2 may fit D (7 bases each). Trimming pared 7 bases from V and 0 bases from J, leaving 34 bases between. From germline, CDR1 is SGHVS and CDR2 FQNEAQ. CDR3 length: 22 residues. The CDR3: CASTPIRGDSGEKPLAKNIQYF. CDR3 DNA sequence: TGTGCCAGCACCCCCATTCGGGGGGACAGCGGAGAAAAACCCCTAGCCAAAAACATTCAGTACTTC.

The chain joins TRBV9 to TRBJ1-4; D possibly corresponds to TRBD1 (5 bases). CDR3 length equals 15 residues. Trimming removed 0 bases at V and 5 bases at J, with 11 bases between. Germline CDR1 SGDLS, CDR2 YYNGEE. CDR3 amino acids: CASSVEGQSNEKLFF. The CDR3 nucleotides read TGTGCCAGCAGCGTAGAAGGACAATCAAATGAAAAACTGTTTTTT.

This clone was picked up a small number of times. The CDR3 is CASSRAVGELFF. DNA of the CDR3: TGCGCCAGCAGCAGGGCGGTCGGGGAGCTGTTTTTT. This chain connects TRBV4-1 to TRBJ2-2; no reliable D call. The CDR3 is 12 residues long. V was pared by 5 bases and J by 7 bases, with 8 bases between. Germline V lookup: CDR1 MGHRA, CDR2 YSYEKL.

The chain employs TRBV23-1 and TRBJ1-5; 10 bases are a match to TRBD1. TRBV23-1 is an ORF; its function is uncertain. The CDR3 extends over 17 amino acids. Trimming at V came to 0 bases and at J to 3 bases, leaving 5 bases not matched to a gene. The CDR3 DNA reads TGCGCCAGCAGTCAATCGTCCGGGACAGGGGCCAATCAGCCCCAGCATTTT. It yields the protein CASSQSSGTGANQPQHF.

V and J are TRBV7-9 and TRBJ2-1, with TRBD2 identical over 8 bases. V lost 6 bases to trimming and J lost 0 bases; unmatched junction nucleotides: 7. The CDR3 runs 16 residues. Germline-derived CDR1 and CDR2 are SEHNR and FQNEAQ (reference sequence). The CDR3 spells CASRPSGSSSYNEQFF. The CDR3 DNA reads TGTGCCAGCAGACCCAGCGGGAGTAGCTCCTACAATGAGCAGTTCTTC. The full variable domain, with the rest looked up from reference TRBV7-9 and TRBJ2-1, is DTGVSQNPRHKITKRGQNVTFRCDPISEHNRLYWYRQTLGQGPEFLTYFQNEAQLEKSRLLSDRFSAERPKGSFSTLEIQRTEQGDSAMYLCASRPSGSSSYNEQFFGPGTRLTVL.

The rearrangement joins TRBV15 to TRBJ2-5, with D possibly TRBD2 on 5 matching bases. Per germline, CDR1 LNHNV and CDR2 YYDKDF (reference sequence). The CDR3 runs 13 residues. Trimming pared 3 bases from V and 4 bases from J, leaving 9 bases between. The CDR3 DNA sequence: TGTGCCACCAGCAGTCTAGCCCCAGAGACCCAGTACTTC. It yields the protein CATSSLAPETQYF. Full variable domain (rest looked up from reference TRBV15 and TRBJ2-5): DAMVIQNPRYQVTQFGKPVTLSCSQTLNHNVMYWYQQKSSQAPKLLFHYYDKDFNNEADTPDNFQSRRPNTSFCFLDIRSPGLGDTAMYLCATSSLAPETQYFGPGTRLLVL.

This clone was seen a handful of times. The gene calls are TRBV30 and TRBJ1-1, with D unresolved. This CDR3 has 13 residues. Trimming stripped 4 bases from V and 1 base from J, with 10 bases between. CDR1 is GTSNPN, CDR2 SVGIG, per germline (reference sequence). In DNA form, the CDR3 reads TGTGCCTGGAAAGAGGACCCGAACACTGAAGCTTTCTTT. Protein product: CAWKEDPNTEAFF.

This chain joins TRBV5-1 and TRBJ1-2, with D hard to call. Germline V CDR1 and CDR2: SGHRS, YFSETQ. The V gene lost 8 bases and the J gene lost 4 bases, with 18 bases spanning the gap. The CDR3 spans 14 residues. The CDR3 spells CASREITDSYGYTF. In nucleotides, the CDR3 is TGCGCCAGTAGGGAAATTACCGACTCCTATGGCTACACCTTC.

This chain links TRBV7-2 with TRBJ2-5; D is possibly TRBD1 (6 bases). Germline V gene sequence: CDR1 SGHTA, CDR2 FQGNSA. Trimming took 0 bases from V and 1 from J, leaving 15 bases between them. This CDR3 has 17 residues. The CDR3 protein is CASSLAGALPFQETQYF. The CDR3 DNA follows: TGTGCCAGCAGCTTAGCGGGGGCCCTTCCCTTCCAAGAGACCCAGTACTTC.

The chain carries TRBV6-5 and TRBJ1-2, with 7 bases lining up with TRBD1. Per germline, CDR1 MNHEY and CDR2 SVGAGI. V trimming: 6 bases; J trimming: 0 bases; junction bases outside the gene matches: 7. CDR3 length: 15 amino acids. The CDR3: CASRGTAPANYGYTF. In DNA form, the CDR3 reads TGTGCCAGCAGAGGGACAGCGCCGGCTAACTATGGCTACACCTTC.

The rearrangement uses TRBV5-1 and TRBJ2-1; TRBD2 agrees at 7 bases. Germline lookup yields CDR1 SGHRS and CDR2 YFSETQ. CDR3 size: 15 residues. Trimming removed 1 base from V and 0 bases from J; junction bases left unmatched: 1. CDR3 nucleotide sequence: TGCGCCAGCAGCTTGTCGGGGGGCTCCTACAATGAGCAGTTCTTC. This codes for CASSLSGGSYNEQFF.